This T cell receptor beta chain appears in the sequencing data of a study of sequential checkpoint blockade in melanoma (dated by TCRdb to the late 2010s). Turning to the overall study: Using 1:1 randomization, the trial assigned patients either to first-line nivolumab followed by ipilimumab (arm A) or to ipilimumab followed by nivolumab (arm B). Maintenance nivolumab came after both trial sequences. Overall study outcomes, separate from this receptor: The model for predicting response that combines TCR metrics with mutation burden needs to be validated in larger, independent patient cohorts.

In light of the paper, this sample's treatment or condition label describes: randomized to nivolumab then ipilimumab (arm A) or the reverse (arm B). None of the patients in the trial had previously been given DNA-damaging chemotherapy. Live CD3+CD8+ cells negative for CD19 and CD56 were sorted from thawed PBMCs on a FACS Aria II flow cytometer. Samples were obtained from patients with melanoma enrolled in CheckMate 064, a randomized, open-label phase II trial of sequential checkpoint blockade. Peripheral blood mononuclear cells were collected by leukapheresis, purified using Ficoll-Paque, and frozen in human serum containing roughly 9.1% DMSO. Right after sorting, the blood CD3+CD8+ cells were verified to be >95% pure, and DNA extraction followed. The immunoSEQ Assay was used to immunosequence TCRbeta CDR3 regions from genomic DNA. Genomic DNA was amplified by bias-controlled multiplex PCR before high-throughput sequencing. Concerning the study's data processing: To quantify the absolute abundance of each unique TCRbeta CDR3 region, the sequences were collapsed and filtered. Clonality was defined as 1 minus Pielou's evenness and was calculated using productive rearrangements only. A previously published method was used to identify clones whose frequencies were significantly greater in on-treatment samples than in baseline samples. TCRdb stores this immuneACCESS table with in-frame sequences only. Part of the clones is absent; in the studies checked, under half of the shortfall reflects unresolved V genes, and no reason is known for the rest. That table furnishes V, J and clone size, whereas the DNA furnished D and trimming. Recorded for this sample are 40,000 or so clones; 70% to 90% of them occurred a single time. The top ten clonotypes cover around 12% of the sample.

As to this clone: The antigen it binds to is not known. Base qualities were left out, and no much larger clone turns up one base away.

CDR1 and CDR2 were assigned from the germline V gene (reference sequence) as LNHNV and YYDKDF. The CDR3 holds 13 amino acids from the cysteine to the phenylalanine. Only the CDR3 DNA stays, 39 bases, in frame from base 1. At the junction V is shortened by 9 bases and J by 3 bases; bases outside the gene matches: 7. This receptor was obtained from a human donor with melanoma. The receptor chain draws on TRBV15 and TRBJ2-5; 7 middle bases align to TRBD2. The sequencing used CD8+ T cells sorted from blood (inferred from file names), collected from a patient given nivolumab and ipilimumab in sequence. The encoded CDR3 is CATGEGSKETQYF. The bases are TGTGCCACGGGGGAGGGCTCAAAAGAGACCCAGTACTTC.